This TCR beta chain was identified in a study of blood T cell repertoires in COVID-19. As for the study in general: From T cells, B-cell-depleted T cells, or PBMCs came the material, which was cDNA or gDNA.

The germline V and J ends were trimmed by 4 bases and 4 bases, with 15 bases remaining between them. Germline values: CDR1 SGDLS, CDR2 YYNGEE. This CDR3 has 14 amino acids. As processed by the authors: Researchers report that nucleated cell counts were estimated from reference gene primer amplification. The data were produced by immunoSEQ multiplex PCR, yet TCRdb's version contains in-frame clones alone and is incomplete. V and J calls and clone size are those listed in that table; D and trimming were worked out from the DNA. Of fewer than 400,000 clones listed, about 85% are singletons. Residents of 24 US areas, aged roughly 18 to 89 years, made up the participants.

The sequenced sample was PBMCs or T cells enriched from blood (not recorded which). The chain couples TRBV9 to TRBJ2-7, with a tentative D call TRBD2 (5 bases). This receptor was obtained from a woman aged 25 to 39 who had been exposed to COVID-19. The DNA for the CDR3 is TGTGCCAGCAGCCCGGACCATAGCGAATACGAGCAGTACTTC. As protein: CASSPDHSEYEQYF.